Following are 14 T cell receptor beta chains from one sample sequenced in a study of circulating and synovial CD4+ cells in juvenile arthritis. Assay: immunoSEQ multiplex PCR; the TCRdb copy retains only in-frame clones and omits some. The sample gives 15,000 to 20,000 clones, around nine tenths of which show up once; about 0.73% is in the top ten. Sequencing input: CD4+ T cells from blood. All receptors come from a human donor with juvenile idiopathic arthritis.

The J gene is TRBJ2-5, the V gene TRBV19, with TRBD2 matching 9 bases. From germline, CDR1 is LNHDA and CDR2 SQIVND (reference sequence). Germline trimming cut 4 bases from V and 2 bases from J; bases unmatched to any gene: 2. This CDR3 spans 14 amino acids. The DNA for the CDR3 is TGTGCCAGTAGTAGCGGGGGGGGTCAAGAGACCCAGTACTTC. Residues: CASSSGGGQETQYF. The full variable domain, its missing parts supplied by reference TRBV19 and TRBJ2-5, is DGGITQSPKYLFRKEGQNVTLSCEQNLNHDAMYWYRQDPGQGLRLIYYSQIVNDFQKGDIAEGYSVSREKKESFPLTVTSAQKNPTAFYLCASSSGGGQETQYFGPGTRLLVL.

The chain joins TRBV5-1 to TRBJ2-1, with TRBD1 matching over 7 bases. J was trimmed by 0 bases and V by 3 bases; bases with no gene match: 6. The CDR3 contains 16 residues. CDR1 is SGHRS and CDR2 is YFSETQ in the germline V gene. The CDR3 loop reads CASSYGTDLSYNEQFF. The CDR3 DNA reads TGCGCCAGCAGCTATGGGACAGACCTCTCCTACAATGAGCAGTTCTTC.

The V gene is TRBV5-4, the J gene TRBJ2-7; D might be TRBD2 (5 bases). Germline V gene data show CDR1 as SGHNT and CDR2 as YYREEE (reference sequence). Trimming shortened V by 1 base and J by 12 bases, and 17 bases separated the two germline ends. The CDR3 sequence is 13 residues long. CDR3 in DNA: TGTGCCAGCAGCTTGTCCGGAGGACGAGTTTGGTACTTC. Its protein product is CASSLSGGRVWYF.

The chain couples TRBV11-3 to TRBJ1-1; maybe TRBD1 (5 bases). CDR1 SGHNT and CDR2 YENEEA come from the germline V gene. The CDR3 sequence is 13 residues long. V lost 6 bases, J lost 3 bases, and 11 bases lay in between. CDR3 DNA sequence: TGTGCCAGCAGTCAGGGTAGGGACACTGAAGCTTTCTTT. Protein: CASSQGRDTEAFF. Filled out from reference TRBV11-3 and TRBJ1-1, the complete variable domain reads EAGVVQSPRYKIIEKKQPVAFWCNPISGHNTLYWYLQNLGQGPELLIRYENEEAVDDSQLPKDRFSAERLKGVDSTLKIQPAELGDSAVYLCASSQGRDTEAFFGQGTRLTVV.

Comments on this clone: An end of the junction does not agree with germline; a read error may underlie this. The V gene is TRBV11-2, the J gene TRBJ2-3; TRBD1 aligns across 11 bases. Germline lookup yields CDR1 SGHAT and CDR2 FQNNGV. The CDR3 has 17 residues. CDR3 residues: CASSLDLRTGGTDTQYF. CDR3 nucleotide sequence: TGTGCCAGCAGCTTAGATTTACGGACAGGGGGCACGGATACGCAGTATTTT.

This clone was recorded only once. The rearrangement joins TRBV28 to TRBJ1-5; D perhaps matches TRBD1 (6 bases). Germline values: CDR1 MDHEN, CDR2 SYDVKM. CDR3 length: 17 residues. Trimming shortened V by 6 bases and J by 3 bases, and 21 bases separated the two germline ends. CDR3 protein: CASSPAWGRGDNQPQHF. The CDR3 DNA sequence: TGTGCCAGCAGCCCGGCATGGGGGAGGGGGGACAATCAGCCCCAGCATTTT.

This sequence joins TRBV5-1 and TRBJ2-2, with D possibly matching TRBD2 (6 bases). Germline CDR1 is SGHRS and CDR2 is YFSETQ. The CDR3 covers 13 residues. Trimming took off 3 bases at V and 7 bases at J, with 10 bases between the two ends. CDR3 residues: CASSWGLGGELFF. CDR3 nucleotide sequence: TGCGCCAGCAGCTGGGGACTCGGCGGGGAGCTGTTTTTT.

The rearrangement joins TRBV5-4 to TRBJ2-2, with 10 bases aligning to TRBD2. The CDR3 loop spans 18 amino acids. In germline, CDR1 is SGHNT, CDR2 YYREEE (reference sequence). V was clipped by 3 bases and J by 2 bases; unmatched bases: 10. CDR3 nucleotides: TGTGCCAGCAGCTCATCTGGGCTAGCGGGAGTAAACACCGGGGAGCTGTTTTTT. It translates to CASSSSGLAGVNTGELFF.

The chain employs TRBV9 and TRBJ2-2, with 10 positions matching TRBD2. Germline V CDR1 and CDR2: SGDLS, YYNGEE. The CDR3 sequence is 16 residues long. J gave up 1 base and V 3 bases, and 3 bases lay outside the gene matches. This CDR3 is CASSARTSGNTGELFF. DNA of the CDR3: TGTGCCAGCAGCGCCCGGACTAGCGGGAACACCGGGGAGCTGTTTTTT.

The sample holds a few counts of this clone. The rearrangement uses TRBV4-1 and TRBJ1-4, with unresolved D. In germline, CDR1 is MGHRA, CDR2 YSYEKL. Trimming took 5 bases from V and 8 from J, leaving 15 bases between them. This CDR3 has 14 residues. The CDR3 DNA is TGCGCCAGCAGCAGGACCCTCCCGGGGGAAAAACTGTTTTTT. It encodes CASSRTLPGEKLFF.

The chain employs TRBV11-2 and TRBJ2-5; 7 positions match TRBD1. There are 14 residues in the CDR3. The trim removed 5 bases at V and 1 base at J, leaving 4 bases unmatched. Germline assignment: CDR1 SGHAT and CDR2 FQNNGV. The DNA for the CDR3 is TGTGCCAGCAGCCCCGGGACAGCCCAAGAGACCCAGTACTTC. Residues: CASSPGTAQETQYF.

This sequence joins TRBV7-8 and TRBJ2-1; no clear D gene. The length of the CDR3 is 16 residues. V was trimmed by 1 base and J by 0 bases, leaving 10 bases between them. CDR1 is SGHVS and CDR2 is FQNEAQ in the germline V gene. In DNA, the CDR3 is TGTGCCAGCAGCTTAGTGGTGGAGAGCTCCTACAATGAGCAGTTCTTC. Its protein product is CASSLVVESSYNEQFF.

This clone is a singleton in its sample. V is TRBV6-1 and J is TRBJ2-7, with a possible D match to TRBD1 (5 bases). CDR1 and CDR2 from the germline V gene are MNHNS and SASEGT. The CDR3 consists of 18 residues. V was trimmed by 0 bases and J by 2 bases, leaving 20 bases between them. CDR3 in DNA: TGTGCCAGCAGTGAAGCAGTAACGGCAGACAGCGCGGCCTACGAGCAGTACTTC. This translates into CASSEAVTADSAAYEQYF.

The V and J genes are TRBV27 and TRBJ2-7, with 10 bases aligning to TRBD1. The V gene end was trimmed by 5 bases and the J gene end by 5 bases; junction bases not matched to a gene: 6. This CDR3 region has 14 residues. Germline V gene sequence: CDR1 MNHEY, CDR2 SMNVEV (reference sequence). CDR3 nucleotide sequence: TGTGCCAGCAGTCTAGGACAGGGGGTCCACGAGCAGTACTTC. It is translated as CASSLGQGVHEQYF.